Reported below is one TCR beta chain. Other nucleotide sequences in the sample specify the same CDR3. This CDR3 is built from 12 residues. The germline gives CDR1 KGHSH, CDR2 LQKENI. V dropped 6 bases and J dropped 8; count of bases not matched to a gene: 4. These data originate in a study of blood T cell repertoires in COVID-19. About the research overall: T cells, B-cell-depleted T cells, or PBMCs provided the cDNA or gDNA that served as material.

The table came from immunoSEQ multiplex PCR; TCRdb's copy has only in-frame clones and leaves some out. The sample carries hundreds of thousands of clones, almost 85% recorded once. The sample taken for sequencing was peripheral blood. The source of this sequence is a woman older than 75 with acute or convalescent COVID-19. V is TRBV18 and J is TRBJ2-1; TRBD1 aligns across 7 bases. DNA of the CDR3: TGTGCCAGCTCCCCCGACAGGGATGAGCAGTTCTTC. Residues: CASSPDRDEQFF.